These 32 T cell receptor beta chains came from one sample sequenced in a study of blood T cell repertoires in COVID-19. Method: immunoSEQ multiplex PCR; TCRdb's copy keeps in-frame clones and lacks some. The repertoire holds 190,000 or so clones, with about 88% as singletons. The sample consisted of peripheral blood. These receptors all stem from a man aged 40-49 years with active or convalescent COVID-19.

The chain combines TRBV4-2 with TRBJ2-5, with 10 bases identical to TRBD2. The trim removed 6 bases at V and 5 bases at J, leaving 9 bases unmatched. The germline V gene encodes CDR1 LGHNA and CDR2 YNFKEQ. The CDR3 spans 15 residues. The CDR3, as DNA: TGTGCCAGCAGTCCTAGCGGGGGCCTAGGGGAGACCCAGTACTTC. Translation gives CASSPSGGLGETQYF.

The rearrangement uses TRBV5-1 and TRBJ2-6; unclear D gene. Germline V gives CDR1 SGHRS, CDR2 YFSETQ. Between the trimmed V and J ends, which lost 5 bases and 0 bases, there was a span of 9 bases. CDR3 length equals 15 residues. CDR3 sequence: CASRSRSSGANVLTF. The CDR3 DNA reads as TGCGCCAGCAGGTCCCGGAGCTCTGGGGCCAACGTCCTGACTTTC.

The chain employs TRBV7-9 and TRBJ2-7; 9 positions agree with TRBD2. The trim removed 1 base at V and 6 bases at J, leaving 1 base unmatched. The CDR3 has 13 residues. Germline CDR1 is SEHNR and CDR2 is FQNEAQ (reference sequence). The DNA for the CDR3 is TGTGCCAGCAGCTTAGTACTAGCGGGCGAGCAGTACTTC. It encodes CASSLVLAGEQYF.

The V gene is TRBV5-4, the J gene TRBJ2-7; TRBD1 agrees at 8 bases. After removal of 3 bases from V and 3 bases from J, the junction contained 5 bases not matched to a gene. The germline gives CDR1 SGHNT, CDR2 YYREEE (reference sequence). The CDR3 runs to 14 residues. CDR3 amino acids: CASSSKTGGYEQYF. CDR3 nucleotide sequence: TGTGCCAGCAGCTCCAAAACAGGGGGCTACGAGCAGTACTTC.

This clone was seen only a few times. This rearrangement joins TRBV7-9 to TRBJ2-7, with 8 bases lining up with TRBD1. V was clipped by 4 bases and J by 2 bases; unmatched bases: 4. This CDR3 spans 14 amino acids. From germline, CDR1 is SEHNR and CDR2 FQNEAQ (reference sequence). The CDR3 DNA follows: TGTGCCAGCAGCTCGGGACAGGCCACCTACGAGCAGTACTTC. Translated, it gives CASSSGQATYEQYF.

The gene calls are TRBV4-1 and TRBJ2-7, with 11 nucleotides matching TRBD1. V lost 2 bases to trimming and J lost 3 bases; unmatched junction nucleotides: 3. Germline CDR1 and CDR2: MGHRA and YSYEKL. This CDR3 spans 15 amino acids. CDR3 coding DNA: TGCGCCAGCAGCCAAACCGGGACAGGGGGCTACGAGCAGTACTTC. Its translation: CASSQTGTGGYEQYF.

This chain connects TRBV11-2 to TRBJ1-4; D remains ambiguous. CDR1 SGHAT and CDR2 FQNNGV come from the germline V gene. The CDR3 runs 13 residues. V was pared by 1 base and J by 8 bases, with 8 bases between. This chain's CDR3 is CASSLGEKEKLFF. In nucleotides, the CDR3 is TGTGCCAGCAGCTTAGGCGAGAAGGAAAAACTGTTTTTT.

This clone showed up just once. The rearrangement joins TRBV5-1 to TRBJ1-4; 8 positions agree with TRBD1. The CDR3 covers 14 residues. The germline V gene has CDR1 SGHRS and CDR2 YFSETQ. V trimming: 4 bases; J trimming: 8 bases; junction bases outside the gene matches: 7. The CDR3 region is CASSVQGGQEKLFF. CDR3 DNA: TGCGCCAGCAGCGTACAGGGGGGACAAGAAAAACTGTTTTTT.

The V and J genes are TRBV4-1 and TRBJ1-1; D is uncertain. V shed 3 bases and J shed 5 bases, with 19 bases lying between them. The CDR3 has 16 amino acids. Per the germline V gene, CDR1 is MGHRA and CDR2 is YSYEKL. CDR3 in DNA: TGCGCCAGCAGCCAGCAACACTTCGCGGGTAGGACTGAAGCTTTCTTT. It translates to CASSQQHFAGRTEAFF.

This chain joins TRBV5-4 and TRBJ2-7, with TRBD2 matching 8 bases. Trimming cost V 1 base and J 6 bases; bases outside gene matches: 3. The CDR3 is made up of 13 amino acids. Germline V lookup: CDR1 SGHNT, CDR2 YYREEE (reference sequence). DNA of the CDR3: TGTGCCAGCAGCTTGTCGGGGACTAGCGAGCAGTACTTC. Its translation is CASSLSGTSEQYF.

This sequence joins TRBV19 and TRBJ1-5; tentative D call: TRBD1 (5 bases). The CDR3 sequence is 16 residues long. In germline, CDR1 is LNHDA, CDR2 SQIVND (reference sequence). With 7 bases removed from V and 0 bases from J, the gap between germline ends came to 16 bases. The CDR3 DNA reads as TGTGCCAGTACCCTGACAGACCTTTATAGCAATCAGCCCCAGCATTTT. This translates into CASTLTDLYSNQPQHF.

In DNA form, the CDR3 reads TGTGCCAGCAGCCAGGCCGGACAGGGCTCGGGAGATACGCAGTATTTT. It codes for CASSQAGQGSGDTQYF. The J gene is TRBJ2-3, the V gene TRBV4-2; 8 nucleotides agree with TRBD1. Trimming removed 3 bases from V and 5 bases from J; junction bases left unmatched: 10. CDR3 size: 16 residues. Germline CDR1 is LGHNA and CDR2 is YNFKEQ.

This clone was found a few times. This CDR3 reads CASSLEGTGSGEQYF. As DNA, the CDR3 is TGCGCCAGCAGCTTGGAGGGGACAGGGTCAGGCGAGCAGTACTTC. The rearrangement links TRBV5-1 to TRBJ2-7, with TRBD1 matching over 9 bases. V lost 0 bases, J lost 6 bases, and 7 bases stayed unmatched. Germline-derived CDR1 and CDR2 are SGHRS and YFSETQ. CDR3 length: 15 amino acids.

The J gene is TRBJ1-1, the V gene TRBV7-9; D call uncertain. The CDR3 runs 12 residues. The V gene lost 4 bases and the J gene lost 0 bases, with 3 bases spanning the gap. Germline V gives CDR1 SEHNR, CDR2 FQNEAQ (reference sequence). CDR3 DNA sequence: TGTGCCAGCAGCTCTATGAACACTGAAGCTTTCTTT. This translates into CASSSMNTEAFF. The full variable domain, in which reference TRBV7-9 and TRBJ1-1 provide the parts outside the CDR3, is DTGVSQNPRHKITKRGQNVTFRCDPISEHNRLYWYRQTLGQGPEFLTYFQNEAQLEKSRLLSDRFSAERPKGSFSTLEIQRTEQGDSAMYLCASSSMNTEAFFGQGTRLTVV.

The V gene is TRBV1, the J gene TRBJ2-3; the table gives TRBD1 as D, unverified against the DNA. TRBV1 is assigned pseudogene status. The CDR3 is 17 residues long. CDR3 in amino acids: CTSSYPVGQSLTDTQYF. CDR3 DNA: TGCACCAGCAGCTACCCGGTGGGCCAAAGCCTCACAGATACGCAGTATTTT.

The rearrangement links TRBV10-1 to TRBJ1-6, with D possibly TRBD1 on 5 matching bases. Germline CDR1 WNHNN, CDR2 SYGVQD (reference sequence). V was shortened by 3 bases and J by 8 bases, with 11 bases between the two germline ends. This CDR3 comprises 14 residues. The CDR3 sequence is CASSEGRVDSPLHF. DNA for the CDR3: TGCGCCAGCAGTGAAGGCAGGGTGGATTCACCCCTCCACTTT.

The chain is built from TRBV11-3 and TRBJ2-5; TRBD1 aligns across 7 bases. The ends lost 5 bases at V and 4 bases at J; junction bases unmatched: 10. There are 15 residues in the CDR3. Germline V CDR1 and CDR2: SGHNT, YENEEA. CDR3 residues: CASSRRQGPGETQYF. CDR3 bases: TGTGCCAGCAGCAGACGACAGGGCCCGGGAGAGACCCAGTACTTC.

This clone was seen only once. The chain carries TRBV5-5 and TRBJ1-3; D unresolved. The germline V gene encodes CDR1 SGHKS and CDR2 YYEKEE (reference sequence). This CDR3 contains 15 residues. The V and J ends lost 5 bases and 0 bases respectively, with 12 bases between them. CDR3 residues: CASSWEGHSGNTIYF. As DNA, the CDR3 is TGTGCCAGCAGTTGGGAGGGCCACTCTGGAAACACCATATATTTT.

This clone is medium-sized within its sample. The rearrangement joins TRBV28 to TRBJ1-6; D is perhaps TRBD1 (6 bases). The V end lost 8 bases, the J end lost 9 bases, and 11 bases lay between the germline ends. Germline CDR1 MDHEN, CDR2 SYDVKM. CDR3 length equals 12 residues. The CDR3 coding sequence is TGTGCCAGCGATGAAGGGGGTTCACCCCTCCACTTT. Translating it yields CASDEGGSPLHF. Full variable domain (remainder filled in from reference TRBV28 and TRBJ1-6): DVKVTQSSRYLVKRTGEKVFLECVQDMDHENMFWYRQDPGLGLRLIYFSYDVKMKEKGDIPEGYSVSREKKERFSLILESASTNQTSMYLCASDEGGSPLHFGNGTRLTVT.

The V gene is TRBV4-1, the J gene TRBJ1-2; no clear D gene. The germline V and J ends were trimmed by 4 bases and 8 bases, with 20 bases remaining between them. From germline, CDR1 is MGHRA and CDR2 YSYEKL. This CDR3 is 15 amino acids long. This CDR3 reads CASSPLGLPIGGYTF. As DNA, the CDR3 is TGCGCCAGCAGCCCCCTGGGCCTCCCGATCGGAGGCTACACCTTC.

This rearrangement joins TRBV6-5 to TRBJ2-7, with D possibly TRBD1 on 6 matching bases. Trimming left V 5 bases short and J 3 bases short, with 14 bases between. CDR1 is MNHEY and CDR2 is SVGAGI in the germline V gene. CDR3 length equals 14 residues. The CDR3 spells CASSRGGSGYEQYF. The DNA for the CDR3 is TGTGCCAGCAGTCGAGGGGGATCGGGCTACGAGCAGTACTTC.

The chain has TRBV10-2 and TRBJ1-5, with D unclear. Trimming cost V 8 bases and J 2 bases, with 7 bases left between them. The CDR3 runs to 12 residues. From germline, CDR1 is WSHSY and CDR2 SAAADI. CDR3 DNA sequence: TGCGCCAGCCGTAGTGGCAATCAGCCCCAGCATTTT. This gives the protein CASRSGNQPQHF.

The rearrangement links TRBV4-3 to TRBJ1-2; TRBD1 agrees at 9 bases. This CDR3 has 12 residues. CDR1 and CDR2 (germline): LGHNA, YSLEER. V lost 4 bases to trimming and J lost 7 bases; unmatched junction nucleotides: 1. CDR3 sequence reads: CASSPTGGGYTF. The CDR3 DNA reads TGCGCCAGCAGCCCGACAGGGGGTGGCTACACCTTC.

With respect to this clone: Different DNA sequences within this sample yield the same CDR3. V is TRBV19 and J is TRBJ1-5; 12 positions agree with TRBD1. The J segment lost 6 bases and the V segment lost 5 bases, leaving 5 bases of the junction unmatched. Germline V lookup: CDR1 LNHDA, CDR2 SQIVND (reference sequence). There are 15 residues in the CDR3. CDR3: CASSPGQGAGQPQHF. The CDR3 DNA reads as TGTGCCAGTAGTCCGGGACAGGGGGCGGGTCAGCCCCAGCATTTT.

This clone was seen a single time. J is TRBJ2-2 and V is TRBV24-1; 11 nucleotides line up with TRBD1. With 5 bases clipped from V and 8 bases from J, the junction kept 3 bases outside the gene matches. Germline CDR1 KGHDR, CDR2 SFDVKD. The CDR3 runs to 14 residues. This CDR3 reads CATSGTGGFGELFF. The CDR3 region has the DNA TGTGCCACCAGTGGGACAGGGGGCTTTGGGGAGCTGTTTTTT.

V and J are TRBV19 and TRBJ1-6; tentatively, D is TRBD1 (5 bases). This CDR3 contains 15 residues. The germline V gene encodes CDR1 LNHDA and CDR2 SQIVND (reference sequence). V lost 10 bases, J lost 2 bases, and 15 bases lay in between. The CDR3 DNA sequence: TGTGCCACTAAGGGTACAGGAACCTATAATTCACCCCTCCACTTT. Protein product: CATKGTGTYNSPLHF.

The V call is TRBV6-5, the J call TRBJ1-2, with D perhaps TRBD1 (5 bases). Germline lookup yields CDR1 MNHEY and CDR2 SVGAGI. Trimming stripped 7 bases from V and 7 bases from J, with 13 bases between. This CDR3 is built from 12 residues. Here the CDR3 reads CASTLNGGGYTF. CDR3 bases: TGTGCCAGCACCCTGAACGGGGGTGGCTACACCTTC.

The chain recombines TRBV12-2 with TRBJ1-5; TRBD1 is taken as the D call from the table, unchecked against the DNA. TRBV12-2 is an annotated pseudogene. The CDR3 runs to 15 residues. Written as DNA, the CDR3 is TGTGCAAGTCGCTTCCGTCAGGGTAGCAATCAGCCCCAGCATTTT. Translated, it gives CASRFRQGSNQPQHF.

This chain uses TRBV6-6 with TRBJ1-3, with unresolved D. Germline V gives CDR1 MNHNY, CDR2 SVGAGI (reference sequence). V was shortened by 7 bases and J by 2 bases, with 6 bases between the two germline ends. CDR3 length: 12 amino acids. CDR3 sequence (DNA): TGTGCCAGCATGCGAGCTGGAAACACCATATATTTT. Its translation is CASMRAGNTIYF.

The V and J genes are TRBV5-1 and TRBJ1-4; D is unresolved. From germline, CDR1 is SGHRS and CDR2 YFSETQ. The CDR3 spans 12 residues. Trimming removed 6 bases from V and 10 bases from J, with 13 bases in between. CDR3 coding DNA: TGCGCCAGCAAGGCCGAGGTGGGAAAACTGTTTTTT. This sequence encodes CASKAEVGKLFF.

This rearrangement joins TRBV9 to TRBJ1-5; D is unclear. CDR1 is SGDLS, CDR2 YYNGEE, per germline. The CDR3 totals 14 residues. V dropped 4 bases and J dropped 3 bases, with 11 bases sitting between them. Here the CDR3 reads CASSPSQSNQPQHF. In DNA form, the CDR3 reads TGTGCCAGCAGCCCTAGTCAGTCCAATCAGCCCCAGCATTTT. The full variable domain, completed using reference TRBV9 and TRBJ1-5, is DSGVTQTPKHLITATGQRVTLRCSPRSGDLSVYWYQQSLDQGLQFLIQYYNGEERAKGNILERFSAQQFPDLHSELNLSSLELGDSALYFCASSPSQSNQPQHFGDGTRLSIL.

The V gene is TRBV6-1, the J gene TRBJ1-5; TRBD1 agrees at 10 bases. V was pared by 1 base and J by 6 bases, with 0 bases of the junction left unmatched. Germline loops: CDR1 MNHNS, CDR2 SASEGT. The CDR3 length is 14 residues. The CDR3 here is CASSEGTGGQPQHF. In DNA form, the CDR3 reads TGTGCCAGCAGTGAAGGGACAGGGGGTCAGCCCCAGCATTTT.